These 23 T cell receptor beta chains were sequenced from one sample in a study of blood T cell repertoires in COVID-19. TCRdb's table, derived via immunoSEQ multiplex PCR, lists solely in-frame clones and lacks some. There are about 200,000 clones in the sample; more than 75% occur only once, and 6.5% to 8.5% lies in the top ten. Material: PBMCs or T cells enriched from blood (not recorded which). These TCRs come from a woman aged 40 to 50 with acute COVID-19.

Comment on this clone: Other DNA sequences in the sample encode the same CDR3. The gene calls are TRBV5-1 and TRBJ1-1, with a weak D call TRBD1 (5 bases). The CDR3 spans 15 residues. Germline V lookup: CDR1 SGHRS, CDR2 YFSETQ. V shed 0 bases and J shed 2 bases, with 11 bases lying between them. CDR3 sequence (DNA): TGCGCCAGCAGCTTGGAAGGGGCGCTAAACACTGAAGCTTTCTTT. This sequence encodes CASSLEGALNTEAFF.

The J gene is TRBJ2-7, the V gene TRBV5-5; D may be TRBD1 (5 bases). V gave up 0 bases and J gave up 0 bases, with 7 bases separating them. The germline gives CDR1 SGHKS, CDR2 YYEKEE (reference sequence). The CDR3 contains 14 residues. The CDR3 region is CASSLEGLSYEQYF. The CDR3 DNA reads as TGTGCCAGCAGCTTGGAGGGGCTCTCCTACGAGCAGTACTTC.

Comments on this clone: Within the sample, other DNA sequences also encode this same CDR3. V is TRBV6-5 and J is TRBJ1-1; weak D call: TRBD1 (5 bases). Germline loops: CDR1 MNHEY, CDR2 SVGAGI. Trimming shortened V by 7 bases and J by 3 bases, and 9 bases separated the two germline ends. CDR3 length equals 12 residues. The CDR3 sequence is CASNRGDTEAFF. The DNA for the CDR3 is TGTGCCAGCAATCGGGGGGACACTGAAGCTTTCTTT.

This rearrangement joins TRBV7-2 to TRBJ2-3; 16 bases match TRBD2. CDR1 is SGHTA and CDR2 is FQGNSA in the germline V gene. The CDR3 loop spans 18 amino acids. V lost 5 bases to trimming and J lost 4 bases; unmatched junction nucleotides: 9. The CDR3 DNA is TGTGCCAGCAGCCCGCACGGGACTAGCGGGGGGGGTTCAGATACGCAGTATTTT. Its protein product is CASSPHGTSGGGSDTQYF.

This chain joins TRBV27 and TRBJ1-1; D possibly corresponds to TRBD1 (6 bases). Between the trimmed V and J ends, which lost 4 bases and 0 bases, there was a span of 15 bases. CDR1 is MNHEY and CDR2 is SMNVEV in the germline V gene (reference sequence). This CDR3 has 16 residues. The DNA of the CDR3 is TGTGCCAGCAGTTGGGGCAGGGGACTACTGAACACTGAAGCTTTCTTT. Its protein product is CASSWGRGLLNTEAFF.

The chain has TRBV28 and TRBJ1-1, with a possible D match to TRBD1 (6 bases). CDR3 size: 15 residues. V was trimmed by 7 bases and J by 4 bases, leaving 19 bases between them. Per the germline V gene, CDR1 is MDHEN and CDR2 is SYDVKM. The CDR3 DNA reads TGTGCCAGCACCCTGGGACACACAGCGCTCACTGAAGCTTTCTTT. Amino acid sequence: CASTLGHTALTEAFF.

The V call is TRBV10-3, the J call TRBJ1-1; 10 bases are a match to TRBD1. Germline V lookup: CDR1 ENHRY, CDR2 SYGVKD. Germline trimming cut 2 bases from V and 5 bases from J; bases unmatched to any gene: 5. The CDR3 is made up of 15 amino acids. The DNA of the CDR3 is TGTGCCATCAGTGAGGCGGACAGGGGGGAAACTGAAGCTTTCTTT. Protein sequence: CAISEADRGETEAFF.

This chain connects TRBV20-1 to TRBJ1-1; tentatively, D is TRBD1 (5 bases). CDR3 length equals 11 residues. The ends were cut back, 4 bases at V and 8 bases at J, with 11 bases in the middle. Germline CDR1 reads DFQATT; CDR2 reads SNEGSKA (reference sequence). For the CDR3, the DNA is TGCAGTGCTAAGGAGGGGAGAGAAGCTTTCTTT. Translating gives CSAKEGREAFF.

V is TRBV30 and J is TRBJ1-2; perhaps TRBD1 as D (6 bases). Deletions cut 2 bases from V and 13 bases from J, with 14 bases between. The germline CDR1 and CDR2 sequences are GTSNPN and SVGIG (reference sequence). The CDR3 has 11 amino acids. CDR3 sequence: CAWSWGLAGTF. CDR3 sequence (DNA): TGTGCCTGGAGTTGGGGGCTGGCTGGCACCTTC.

V is TRBV20-1 and J is TRBJ2-5; possibly TRBD2 for D (7 bases). Per the germline V gene, CDR1 is DFQATT and CDR2 is SNEGSKA (reference sequence). V was pared by 3 bases and J by 5 bases, with 19 bases between. The CDR3 consists of 15 residues. CDR3 nucleotides: TGCAGTGCTAGTTCCAGGGGAGGGGGATGGGAGACCCAGTACTTC. It translates to CSASSRGGGWETQYF.

The rearrangement links TRBV18 to TRBJ2-5; D is unclear. Germline CDR1 reads KGHSH; CDR2 reads LQKENI. This CDR3 contains 13 residues. Deletions cut 1 base from V and 1 base from J, with 4 bases between. The CDR3 reads CASSPLGQETQYF. The DNA of the CDR3 is TGTGCCAGCTCACCACTCGGCCAAGAGACCCAGTACTTC.

The chain is built from TRBV29-1 and TRBJ1-1; 12 bases map to TRBD1. This CDR3 is built from 15 residues. Germline-derived CDR1 and CDR2 are SQVTM and ANQGSEA. The ends lost 4 bases at V and 5 bases at J; junction bases unmatched: 8. Written as DNA, the CDR3 is TGCAGCGTTGGCGGGACAGGGGGCGGGTGGACTGAAGCTTTCTTT. It yields the protein CSVGGTGGGWTEAFF.

The chain carries TRBV10-2 and TRBJ2-1, with a possible D match to TRBD1 (6 bases). Germline values: CDR1 WSHSY, CDR2 SAAADI. The ends were cut back, 7 bases at V and 4 bases at J, with 17 bases in the middle. The CDR3 runs 15 residues. The CDR3 sequence: CASTPDAGVYNEQFF. In DNA form, the CDR3 reads TGCGCCAGCACCCCTGATGCAGGGGTTTACAATGAGCAGTTCTTC.

V and J are TRBV13 and TRBJ2-7, with 7 nucleotides matching TRBD2. Per the germline V gene, CDR1 is PRHDT and CDR2 is FYEKMQ (reference sequence). The J segment lost 2 bases and the V segment lost 2 bases, leaving 6 bases of the junction unmatched. The length of the CDR3 is 15 residues. The DNA for the CDR3 is TGTGCCAGCAGCTTATGGGGAGGGCTCGCCTACGAGCAGTACTTC. This codes for CASSLWGGLAYEQYF.

The chain joins TRBV2 to TRBJ1-5, with D tentatively TRBD1 (6 bases). The ends were cut back, 7 bases at V and 1 base at J, with 17 bases in the middle. This CDR3 is built from 16 residues. Germline lookup yields CDR1 SNHLY and CDR2 FYNNEI. In DNA, the CDR3 is TGTGCCAGCAAGGGCGAGGGACACGCCAGCAATCAGCCCCAGCATTTT. This gives the protein CASKGEGHASNQPQHF.

The V and J genes are TRBV19 and TRBJ1-4, with 10 bases matching TRBD1. The length of the CDR3 is 14 residues. CDR1 LNHDA and CDR2 SQIVND come from the germline V gene (reference sequence). Trimming at V came to 6 bases and at J to 5 bases, leaving 3 bases not matched to a gene. DNA of the CDR3: TGTGCCAGTAGCTTGGGACAGGGGAATGAAAAACTGTTTTTT. Its protein is CASSLGQGNEKLFF. Variable domain in full (rest from reference TRBV19 and TRBJ1-4): DGGITQSPKYLFRKEGQNVTLSCEQNLNHDAMYWYRQDPGQGLRLIYYSQIVNDFQKGDIAEGYSVSREKKESFPLTVTSAQKNPTAFYLCASSLGQGNEKLFFGSGTQLSVL.

This clone has just a few counts. The identical CDR3 is also encoded by other nucleotide sequences in the sample. The chain links TRBV7-3 to TRBJ2-1, with D perhaps TRBD1 (5 bases). The CDR3 has 13 residues. The V end lost 5 bases, the J end lost 3 bases, and 8 bases lay between the germline ends. From germline, CDR1 is SGHTA and CDR2 FQGTGA. CDR3 nucleotides: TGTGCCAGCAGCCCCCAGGGCTACAATGAGCAGTTCTTC. This translates into CASSPQGYNEQFF.

There are a few counts of this clone. This chain links TRBV9 with TRBJ2-5; possible D gene TRBD2, 7 bases. Germline V gene data show CDR1 as SGDLS and CDR2 as YYNGEE. This CDR3 comprises 16 residues. The V and J ends lost 2 bases and 5 bases respectively, with 19 bases between them. The DNA of the CDR3 is TGTGCCAGCAGCGTCGGGGGGCAGATGGCGTGGGAGACCCAGTACTTC. This sequence encodes CASSVGGQMAWETQYF.

The V call is TRBV4-2, the J call TRBJ1-1, with D perhaps TRBD1 (5 bases). The CDR3 has 15 amino acids. Between the trimmed V and J ends, which lost 0 bases and 6 bases, there was a span of 14 bases. Per the germline V gene, CDR1 is LGHNA and CDR2 is YNFKEQ. In nucleotides, the CDR3 is TGTGCCAGCAGCCAAGATACACAGGTCGTCGCTGAAGCTTTCTTT. Amino acid sequence: CASSQDTQVVAEAFF.

CDR3 in amino acids: CASSVGETGGVWSGRNTDTQYF. The CDR3 DNA sequence: TGTGCCAGCAGCGTAGGTGAAACAGGGGGCGTTTGGTCCGGACGTAACACAGATACGCAGTATTTT. This chain joins TRBV9 and TRBJ2-3; 9 bases are shared with TRBD1. Germline V gene data show CDR1 as SGDLS and CDR2 as YYNGEE. Unmatched junction bases numbered 22, after V lost 0 bases and J lost 2 bases. The CDR3 totals 22 residues.

The count of this clone is one. V and J are TRBV19 and TRBJ2-5; maybe TRBD1 (5 bases). CDR1 LNHDA and CDR2 SQIVND come from the germline V gene (reference sequence). This CDR3 has 14 residues. The V and J ends lost 1 base and 10 bases respectively, with 16 bases between them. CDR3 DNA: TGTGCCAGTAGTATAGGTCAGGACATCTCGGACCAGTACTTC. Translation gives CASSIGQDISDQYF. Filled out from reference TRBV19 and TRBJ2-5, the complete variable domain reads DGGITQSPKYLFRKEGQNVTLSCEQNLNHDAMYWYRQDPGQGLRLIYYSQIVNDFQKGDIAEGYSVSREKKESFPLTVTSAQKNPTAFYLCASSIGQDISDQYFGPGTRLLVL.

The CDR3 loop reads CATSEGGQGTDGYTF. Written as DNA, the CDR3 is TGTGCCACCAGTGAAGGCGGACAGGGAACGGATGGCTACACCTTC. The chain has TRBV24-1 and TRBJ1-2, with 8 bases lining up with TRBD1. Germline values: CDR1 KGHDR, CDR2 SFDVKD. The ends lost 4 bases at V and 6 bases at J; junction bases unmatched: 9. The CDR3 runs to 15 residues.

This rearrangement joins TRBV7-9 to TRBJ1-5; TRBD1 might be the D (5 bases). This CDR3 has 14 residues. The V and J ends lost 1 base and 6 bases respectively, with 10 bases between them. Germline V CDR1 and CDR2: SEHNR, FQNEAQ (reference sequence). The CDR3 protein is CASSLVGGGQPQHF. The DNA for the CDR3 is TGTGCCAGCAGCTTAGTGGGGGGGGGTCAGCCCCAGCATTTT.